These 27 T cell receptor beta chains share one sample of origin, sequenced in a study of T-cell reconstitution after alpha-beta-depleted transplantation in children. The authors prepared the TCRbeta library with unique molecular identifiers. A single record per CDR3 protein comes from TCRdb applying MiXCR to the PCR reads. The profile covers 100,000 to 130,000 distinct CDR3 sequences, with approximately 6.4% appearing a single time and approximately 25% taken by the ten largest. The sample was PBMCs, mostly from graft donor cells, taken 360 days after TCRalphabeta/CD19-depleted stem cell transplant. These receptors all come from a male patient aged 2 to 9 who had a stem cell transplant for acute lymphoblastic leukemia, so the T cells may come from the graft donor.

This clonotype has at least ten counts. The chain recombines TRBV24-1 with TRBJ2-7; D not resolved. V was cut by 3 bases and J by 5 bases, with 4 bases left in between. Germline assignment: CDR1 KGHDR and CDR2 SFDVKD. The CDR3 contains 11 residues. CDR3 in amino acids: CATSDPNEQYF. CDR3 sequence (DNA): TGTGCCACCAGTGATCCCAACGAGCAGTACTTC.

This clonotype was detected ten times or more. The chain combines TRBV27 with TRBJ2-3, with 13 bases that match TRBD2. Germline trimming cut 1 base from V and 2 bases from J; bases unmatched to any gene: 15. The length of the CDR3 is 21 residues. Germline loops: CDR1 MNHEY, CDR2 SMNVEV (reference sequence). CDR3 loop: CASSLLTPGLAGEESTDTQYF. CDR3 nucleotide sequence: TGTGCCAGCAGTTTATTAACACCCGGACTAGCGGGAGAAGAATCCACAGATACGCAGTATTTT.

This clonotype was counted many times. The V call is TRBV9, the J call TRBJ2-4; unclear D gene. This CDR3 is built from 17 residues. The V end was cut by 0 bases, the J end by 1 base, with 14 bases between. CDR1 SGDLS and CDR2 YYNGEE come from the germline V gene. The CDR3 is CASSVGAKMGAKNIQYF. CDR3 bases: TGTGCCAGCAGCGTAGGAGCAAAGATGGGGGCCAAAAACATTCAGTACTTC.

This sequence joins TRBV6-1 and TRBJ2-7, with TRBD1 as a possible D gene (6 bases). The germline gives CDR1 MNHNS, CDR2 SASEGT. V was trimmed by 5 bases and J by 1 base, leaving 12 bases between them. CDR3 size: 14 residues. The chain's CDR3 is CASSPSGTSYEQYF. The DNA for the CDR3 is TGTGCCAGCAGTCCATCCGGGACATCCTACGAGCAGTACTTC.

In its sample, this clonotype was seen a few times. The rearrangement uses TRBV4-3 and TRBJ1-4; maybe TRBD1 (5 bases). The germline V and J ends were trimmed by 4 bases and 3 bases, with 15 bases remaining between them. This CDR3 comprises 16 residues. Germline CDR1 and CDR2: LGHNA and YSLEER. The DNA for the CDR3 is TGCGCCAGCAGCCCCGGGGGTTGGGGAGCTAATGAAAAACTGTTTTTT. It specifies CASSPGGWGANEKLFF.

This clonotype was picked up a small number of times. The CDR3 DNA sequence: TGTGCCAGCAGTTTGAAACGGGAGATCCATGAGCAGTTCTTC. It is translated as CASSLKREIHEQFF. J is TRBJ2-1 and V is TRBV6-5, with TRBD2 as a possible D gene (6 bases). CDR1 and CDR2 (germline): MNHEY, SVGAGI. The CDR3 totals 14 residues. Trimming removed 4 bases at V and 8 bases at J, with 15 bases between.

The chain has TRBV24-1 and TRBJ2-1; 8 positions match TRBD2. CDR1 is KGHDR and CDR2 is SFDVKD in the germline V gene. The CDR3 spans 18 residues. V lost 0 bases, J lost 0 bases, and 6 bases stayed unmatched. CDR3 bases: TGTGCCACCAGTGATTTGTACAGCGGGGGAAGCTCCTACAATGAGCAGTTCTTC. Its translation is CATSDLYSGGSSYNEQFF.

This clonotype was picked up a small number of times. This chain uses TRBV7-2 with TRBJ2-7; maybe TRBD2 (5 bases). The CDR3 is made up of 15 amino acids. Germline CDR1 and CDR2: SGHTA and FQGNSA. V was cut by 4 bases and J by 2 bases, with 15 bases left in between. The CDR3 sequence: CASSYVGFGTYEQYF. DNA of the CDR3: TGTGCCAGCAGCTACGTTGGGTTCGGGACCTACGAGCAGTACTTC.

This clonotype was found many times. CDR3 sequence: CATSRESDTQYF. CDR3 sequence (DNA): TGTGCCACCAGCAGAGAGTCGGATACGCAGTATTTT. The rearrangement joins TRBV15 to TRBJ2-3; D is uncertain. The CDR3 is made up of 12 amino acids. Trimming removed 0 bases from V and 6 bases from J, with 4 bases in between. Germline V gene lookup returns CDR1 LNHNV and CDR2 YYDKDF (reference sequence).

Only a few counts were recorded for this clonotype. The chain employs TRBV6-1 and TRBJ2-5, with D perhaps being TRBD1 or TRBD2 (5 bases each). Germline CDR1 MNHNS, CDR2 SASEGT. The ends were cut back, 6 bases at V and 4 bases at J, with 15 bases in the middle. This CDR3 region has 14 residues. This chain's CDR3 is CASRRLRDGETQYF. CDR3 nucleotides: TGTGCCAGCAGACGACTCAGGGACGGAGAGACCCAGTACTTC.

This clonotype came up a few times. The chain carries TRBV9 and TRBJ2-1, with D possibly matching TRBD2 (5 bases). In germline, CDR1 is SGDLS, CDR2 YYNGEE. With 3 bases removed from V and 3 bases from J, the gap between germline ends came to 7 bases. This CDR3 spans 13 amino acids. The CDR3 here is CASSGDYYNEQFF. The CDR3 coding sequence is TGTGCCAGCAGCGGTGACTACTACAATGAGCAGTTCTTC.

There are many counts of this clonotype. The chain couples TRBV7-2 to TRBJ2-3; TRBD1 aligns across 10 bases. Germline-derived CDR1 and CDR2 are SGHTA and FQGNSA. CDR3 length equals 16 residues. V gave up 3 bases and J gave up 0 bases; unmatched junction bases: 3. The CDR3 is CASSLEGQGSTDTQYF. CDR3 DNA sequence: TGTGCCAGCAGCTTGGAGGGACAGGGGAGCACAGATACGCAGTATTTT.

This clonotype was seen at least ten times. This chain joins TRBV11-2 and TRBJ2-4, with 7 bases aligning to TRBD1. The CDR3 runs to 17 residues. With 0 bases clipped from V and 0 bases from J, the junction kept 5 bases outside the gene matches. Germline-derived CDR1 and CDR2 are SGHAT and FQNNGV. The DNA for the CDR3 is TGTGCCAGCAGCTTAGAGGGACAGAGGCTAGCCAAAAACATTCAGTACTTC. This translates into CASSLEGQRLAKNIQYF.

This clonotype was found a few times. The CDR3 nucleotides read TGTGCCAGCAGCGGGACTAGCGGGAGGAGAGAGACCCAGTACTTC. Translating gives CASSGTSGRRETQYF. The chain combines TRBV7-9 with TRBJ2-5; 15 bases are shared with TRBD2. Germline CDR1 is SEHNR and CDR2 is FQNEAQ (reference sequence). The length of the CDR3 is 15 residues. Trimming removed 5 bases from V and 4 bases from J; junction bases left unmatched: 2.

This clonotype came up many times. This chain uses TRBV6-5 with TRBJ2-2; no firm D call. CDR1 is MNHEY and CDR2 is SVGAGI in the germline V gene. V was shortened by 2 bases and J by 6 bases, with 13 bases between the two germline ends. This CDR3 is 15 amino acids long. CDR3 sequence: CASSYTPLGPGELFF. CDR3 coding DNA: TGTGCCAGCAGTTACACCCCCCTAGGGCCCGGGGAGCTGTTTTTT.

This clonotype has at least ten counts. The rearrangement links TRBV5-1 to TRBJ1-1; possible D gene TRBD1, 5 bases. The CDR3 contains 16 residues. V dropped 6 bases and J dropped 3 bases, with 21 bases sitting between them. Germline CDR1 and CDR2: SGHRS and YFSETQ. The CDR3 here is CASKVQGEAWDTEAFF. In DNA form, the CDR3 reads TGCGCCAGCAAAGTGCAAGGGGAGGCGTGGGACACTGAAGCTTTCTTT.

In its sample, this clonotype was seen many times. J is TRBJ2-7 and V is TRBV2; D tentatively reads TRBD1 or TRBD2 (5 bases each). The CDR3 is made up of 13 amino acids. Germline V CDR1 and CDR2: SNHLY, FYNNEI. V lost 7 bases to trimming and J lost 9 bases, with 19 bases between them. The DNA for the CDR3 is TGTGCCAGCACCCGAGGGGCCCTACGAGGGCAGTACTTC. The encoded protein is CASTRGALRGQYF. The variable domain in full, completed from reference TRBV2 and TRBJ2-7, reads EPEVTQTPSHQVTQMGQEVILRCVPISNHLYFYWYRQILGQKVEFLVSFYNNEISEKSEIFDDQFSVERPDGSNFTLKIRSTKLEDSAMYFCASTRGALRGQYFGPGTRLTVT.

The genes are TRBV20-1 and TRBJ1-1, with 8 positions matching TRBD1. CDR3 size: 14 residues. V shed 5 bases, J shed 1 base, and the junction held 6 bases outside the gene matches. Germline CDR1 DFQATT, CDR2 SNEGSKA (reference sequence). CDR3: CSAPGGLRNTEAFF. CDR3 sequence (DNA): TGCAGTGCTCCAGGGGGCCTTAGGAACACTGAAGCTTTCTTT.

The chain joins TRBV7-8 to TRBJ2-7; perhaps TRBD1 as D (6 bases). The CDR3 spans 14 residues. V lost 5 bases and J 2 bases, leaving 13 bases between the germline ends. CDR1 and CDR2 from the germline V gene are SGHVS and FQNEAQ. CDR3 in DNA: TGTGCCAGCAGCGGCAGGGGTACCCCCTACGAGCAGTACTTC. Translated: CASSGRGTPYEQYF.

This clonotype was counted only a few times. CDR3 nucleotide sequence: TGTGCCAGCAGTTTCTTGGGTATAGAGGCTTTCTTT. Protein: CASSFLGIEAFF. The chain is built from TRBV28 and TRBJ1-1; D not resolved. V lost 3 bases to trimming and J lost 11 bases, with 13 bases between them. The V gene's germline CDR1 is MDHEN and CDR2 SYDVKM. The CDR3 is 12 residues long.

The rearrangement links TRBV15 to TRBJ2-7; D not resolved. The CDR3 runs 12 residues. The V gene lost 8 bases and the J gene lost 0 bases, with 8 bases spanning the gap. Germline assignment: CDR1 LNHNV and CDR2 YYDKDF (reference sequence). The DNA for the CDR3 is TGTGCCACCGGAGATGACTCCTACGAGCAGTACTTC. Residues: CATGDDSYEQYF.

J is TRBJ1-2 and V is TRBV4-2; D is unresolved. From germline, CDR1 is LGHNA and CDR2 YNFKEQ. The CDR3 has 17 amino acids. The V gene lost 0 bases and the J gene lost 5 bases, with 19 bases spanning the gap. The CDR3 nucleotides are TGTGCCAGCAGCCAAGACTCCTGGGAAACTGCTCTATATGGCTACACCTTC. Amino acids: CASSQDSWETALYGYTF.

This clonotype was observed a handful of times. This chain uses TRBV27 with TRBJ2-7; D possibly corresponds to TRBD1 (5 bases). V shed 10 bases and J shed 5 bases, with 12 bases lying between them. This CDR3 has 11 amino acids. Per the germline V gene, CDR1 is MNHEY and CDR2 is SMNVEV (reference sequence). The CDR3 DNA reads TGTGCCACTCGAACACAGGACGAGCAGTACTTC. This encodes CATRTQDEQYF.

The sample holds a few counts of this clonotype. The J gene is TRBJ2-7, the V gene TRBV28; 7 bases map to TRBD1. CDR3 length: 14 amino acids. V lost 6 bases and J lost 1; bases outside the gene matches: 6. Germline V lookup: CDR1 MDHEN, CDR2 SYDVKM. The CDR3 is CASRPWTGSYEQYF. DNA for the CDR3: TGTGCCAGCAGACCTTGGACAGGTTCCTACGAGCAGTACTTC.

The chain employs TRBV4-1 and TRBJ1-3; no definite D call. CDR1 MGHRA and CDR2 YSYEKL come from the germline V gene. The length of the CDR3 is 15 residues. The V end lost 1 base, the J end lost 4 bases, and 11 bases lay between the germline ends. The CDR3 region is CASSQGGSGGNTIYF. The CDR3 DNA reads as TGCGCCAGCAGCCAAGGCGGTAGTGGGGGAAACACCATATATTTT.

On this clonotype itself: A much larger clone lies one base from this, so it may be a read error. This chain connects TRBV20-1 to TRBJ2-2, with 7 bases aligning to TRBD1. CDR1 DFQATT and CDR2 SNEGSKA come from the germline V gene (reference sequence). There are 14 residues in the CDR3. The CDR3 DNA is TGCAGTGTTCCGGACAGGATTTACACCGAGGAGCTGTTTTTT. Protein sequence: CSVPDRIYTEELFF.

This clonotype was found many times. The CDR3 reads CASSLGLAFDTQYF. CDR3 sequence (DNA): TGTGCCAGCAGCCTAGGGCTTGCTTTCGATACGCAGTATTTT. The genes are TRBV27 and TRBJ2-3; D call uncertain. V lost 6 bases and J 6 bases, leaving 16 bases between the germline ends. Germline V gene lookup returns CDR1 MNHEY and CDR2 SMNVEV (reference sequence). This CDR3 has 14 residues.